A selection of T cell receptor beta chains follows, all from one sample in a study of neurological immune-mediated disorders. TCRdb re-derived calls from the 5' RACE reads in MiXCR, one entry per CDR3 protein. The profile shows 55,000 to 70,000 distinct CDR3 sequences, over 4% of them singletons. Material for sequencing was PBMCs. The receptors stem from a human donor with multiple sclerosis. The donor label of this sample is uncertain. Each CDR3 is given with its conserved first and last residue. D genes are given only for firm matches. Sizes are listed as how often the clone was seen (once, few, many) or a class if it is expanded.

V: TRBV3-1
J: TRBJ2-3
D: .
size: many
length: 14
DNA: TGTGCCAGCAGCCAAGCACGGGACACAGATACGCAGTATTTT
CDR3: CASSQARDTDTQYF

V: TRBV2
J: TRBJ2-7
D: .
size: many
length: 12
DNA: TGTGCCAGCAGAGCGTTCTCGTACGAGCAGTACTTC
CDR3: CASRAFSYEQYF

V: TRBV2
J: TRBJ2-3
D: .
size: many
length: 10
DNA: TGTGCCAGCAGTGTTGATACGCAGTATTTT
CDR3: CASSVDTQYF

V: TRBV6-1
J: TRBJ2-3
D: .
size: many
length: 12
DNA: TGTGCCAGCATGGGGGGAGCAGATACGCAGTATTTT
CDR3: CASMGGADTQYF

V: TRBV18
J: TRBJ2-3
D: TRBD1
size: many
length: 15
DNA: TGTGCCAGCTCACCACCGGGACAGCGCACAGATACGCAGTATTTT
CDR3: CASSPPGQRTDTQYF

V: TRBV20-1
J: TRBJ2-1
D: .
size: many
length: 13
DNA: TGCAGTGCTACCGAGGACTCACCCAATGAGCAGTTCTTC
CDR3: CSATEDSPNEQFF

V: TRBV5-1
J: TRBJ2-3
D: .
size: many
length: 12
DNA: TGCGCCAGCACCTTCGAATCGGATACGCAGTATTTT
CDR3: CASTFESDTQYF

V: TRBV5-1
J: TRBJ1-6
D: .
size: many
length: 14
DNA: TGCGCCAGCAGCTTGGACAGTCCTAATTCACCCCTCCACTTT
CDR3: CASSLDSPNSPLHF

V: TRBV20-1
J: TRBJ2-5
D: TRBD2
size: many
length: 15
DNA: TGCAGTGCTAGAGATCCGACGGGGGGCCAAGAGACCCAGTACTTC
CDR3: CSARDPTGGQETQYF

V: TRBV7-9
J: TRBJ2-3
D: TRBD2
size: many
length: 14
DNA: TGTGCCAGCAGCTTAGAGGGACTAGAAGATACGCAGTATTTT
CDR3: CASSLEGLEDTQYF

V: TRBV9
J: TRBJ1-1
D: .
size: many
length: 15
DNA: TGTGCCAGCAGCAAGATCCGGACAGCTAACACTGAAGCTTTCTTT
CDR3: CASSKIRTANTEAFF

V: TRBV5-1
J: TRBJ1-1
D: TRBD1
size: many
length: 15
DNA: TGCGCCAGCAGCTGGACACAGGGGGTGGGCACTGAAGCTTTCTTT
CDR3: CASSWTQGVGTEAFF

V: TRBV20-1
J: TRBJ1-5
D: TRBD1
size: few
length: 14
DNA: TGCAGTGCTAAGAGGGGGCAGAACAATCAGCCCCAGCATTTT
CDR3: CSAKRGQNNQPQHF

V: TRBV20-1
J: TRBJ2-3
D: TRBD2
size: medium-sized
length: 15
DNA: TGCAGTGCTAGAGTCGGGGGGGGATACACAGATACGCAGTATTTT
CDR3: CSARVGGGYTDTQYF

V: TRBV20-1
J: TRBJ1-1
D: .
size: many
length: 11
DNA: TGCAGTGCCGCTTTGGGGATAGAAGCTTTCTTT
CDR3: CSAALGIEAFF

V: TRBV5-1
J: TRBJ2-2
D: TRBD1
size: many
length: 14
DNA: TGCGCCAGCAGCCAGGGGACAGATCACGGGGAGCTGTTTTTT
CDR3: CASSQGTDHGELFF

V: TRBV5-1
J: TRBJ1-6
D: .
size: many
length: 16
DNA: TGCGCCAGCAGCTTGGGGACAGAGCCTACTAATTCACCCCTCCACTTT
CDR3: CASSLGTEPTNSPLHF

V: TRBV5-1
J: TRBJ1-4
D: TRBD1
size: many
length: 17
DNA: TGCGCCAGCAGCTTGGGACAGGGGGCTCAGGCTAATGAAAAACTGTTTTTT
CDR3: CASSLGQGAQANEKLFF

V: TRBV4-1
J: TRBJ1-5
D: .
size: many
length: 13
DNA: TGCGCCAGCAGCCAAGGGATCTATCAGCCCCAGCATTTT
CDR3: CASSQGIYQPQHF

V: TRBV2
J: TRBJ2-2
D: TRBD1
size: many
length: 14
DNA: TGTGCCGGCTCCGGGACAGGTGGAACCGGGGAGCTGTTTTTT
CDR3: CAGSGTGGTGELFF

V: TRBV5-5
J: TRBJ2-2
D: TRBD1
size: many
length: 14
DNA: TGTGCCAGCAGCTTGGGACAGGGGGCCGGGGAGCTGTTTTTT
CDR3: CASSLGQGAGELFF

V: TRBV20-1
J: TRBJ2-3
D: TRBD2
size: many
length: 13
DNA: TGCAGTGCCGGGACTAGCGGCACAGATACGCAGTATTTT
CDR3: CSAGTSGTDTQYF